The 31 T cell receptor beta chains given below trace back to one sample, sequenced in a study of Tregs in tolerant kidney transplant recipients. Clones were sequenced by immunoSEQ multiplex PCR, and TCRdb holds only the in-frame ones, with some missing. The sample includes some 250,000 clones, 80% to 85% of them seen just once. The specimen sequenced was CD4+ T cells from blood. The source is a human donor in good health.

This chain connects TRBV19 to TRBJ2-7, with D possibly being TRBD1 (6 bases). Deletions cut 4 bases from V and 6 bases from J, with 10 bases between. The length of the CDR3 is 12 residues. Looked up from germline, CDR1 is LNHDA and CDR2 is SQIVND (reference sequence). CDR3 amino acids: CASSRTDGEQYF. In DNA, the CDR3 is TGTGCCAGTAGTAGGACAGACGGCGAGCAGTACTTC.

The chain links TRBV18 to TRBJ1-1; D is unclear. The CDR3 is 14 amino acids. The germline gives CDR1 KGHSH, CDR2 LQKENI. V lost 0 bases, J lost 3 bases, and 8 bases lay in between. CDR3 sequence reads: CASSPPGFYTEAFF. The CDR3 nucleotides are TGTGCCAGCTCACCACCGGGGTTTTACACTGAAGCTTTCTTT.

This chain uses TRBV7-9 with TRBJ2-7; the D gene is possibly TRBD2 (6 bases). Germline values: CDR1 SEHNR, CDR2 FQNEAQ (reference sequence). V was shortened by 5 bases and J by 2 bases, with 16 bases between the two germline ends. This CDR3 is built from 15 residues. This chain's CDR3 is CASSRAAGRAYEQYF. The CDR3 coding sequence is TGTGCCAGCAGCAGAGCGGCGGGAAGGGCCTACGAGCAGTACTTC.

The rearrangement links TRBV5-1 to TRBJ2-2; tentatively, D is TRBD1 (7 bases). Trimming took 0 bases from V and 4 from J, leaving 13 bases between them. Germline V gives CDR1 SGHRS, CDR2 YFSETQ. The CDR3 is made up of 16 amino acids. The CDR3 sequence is CASSLVPGGSTGELFF. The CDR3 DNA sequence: TGCGCCAGCAGCTTGGTTCCAGGGGGGTCCACCGGGGAGCTGTTTTTT.

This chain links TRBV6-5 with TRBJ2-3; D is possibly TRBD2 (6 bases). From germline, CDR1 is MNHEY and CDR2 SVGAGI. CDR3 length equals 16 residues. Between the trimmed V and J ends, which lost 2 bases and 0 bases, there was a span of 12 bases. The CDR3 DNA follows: TGTGCCAGCAGTTACAGGCGGGCGGGGAGCACAGATACGCAGTATTTT. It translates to CASSYRRAGSTDTQYF.

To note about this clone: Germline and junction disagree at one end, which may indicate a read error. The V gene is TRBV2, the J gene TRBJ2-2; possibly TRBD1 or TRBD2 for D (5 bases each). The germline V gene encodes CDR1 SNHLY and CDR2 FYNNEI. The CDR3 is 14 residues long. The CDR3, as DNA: TGTGCCAGCAGGACAGACGCGAACACCGGGGAGCGGTTTTTT. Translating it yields CASRTDANTGERFF.

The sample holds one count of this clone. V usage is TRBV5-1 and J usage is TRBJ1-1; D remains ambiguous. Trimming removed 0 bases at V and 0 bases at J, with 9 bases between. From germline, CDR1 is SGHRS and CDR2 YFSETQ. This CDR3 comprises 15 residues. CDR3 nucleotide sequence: TGCGCCAGCAGCTTGGCCGCGGGAATGAACACTGAAGCTTTCTTT. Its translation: CASSLAAGMNTEAFF. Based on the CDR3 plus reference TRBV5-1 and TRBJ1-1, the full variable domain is KAGVTQTPRYLIKTRGQQVTLSCSPISGHRSVSWYQQTPGQGLQFLFEYFSETQRNKGNFPGRFSGRQFSNSRSEMNVSTLELGDSALYLCASSLAAGMNTEAFFGQGTRLTVV.

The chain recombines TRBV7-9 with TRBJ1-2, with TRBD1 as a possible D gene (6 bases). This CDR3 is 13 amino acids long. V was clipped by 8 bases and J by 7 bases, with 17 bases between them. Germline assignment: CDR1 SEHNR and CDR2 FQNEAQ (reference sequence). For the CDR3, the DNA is TGTGCCAGCGGCCAAGGGGGAGGGTTTGGCTACACCTTC. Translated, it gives CASGQGGGFGYTF.

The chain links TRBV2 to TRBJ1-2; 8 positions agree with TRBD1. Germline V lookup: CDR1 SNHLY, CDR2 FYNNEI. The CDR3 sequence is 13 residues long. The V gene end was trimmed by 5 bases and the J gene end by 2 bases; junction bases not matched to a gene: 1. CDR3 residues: CASSRQGNYGYTF. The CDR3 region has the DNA TGTGCCAGCAGTAGACAGGGGAACTATGGCTACACCTTC.

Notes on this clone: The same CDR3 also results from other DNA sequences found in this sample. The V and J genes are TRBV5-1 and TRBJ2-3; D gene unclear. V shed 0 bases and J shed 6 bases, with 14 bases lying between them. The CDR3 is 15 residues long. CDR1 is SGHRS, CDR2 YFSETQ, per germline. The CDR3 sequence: CASSLADTYTDTQYF. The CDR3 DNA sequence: TGCGCCAGCAGCTTGGCAGACACCTACACGGATACGCAGTATTTT. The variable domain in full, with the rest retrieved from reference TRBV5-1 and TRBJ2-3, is KAGVTQTPRYLIKTRGQQVTLSCSPISGHRSVSWYQQTPGQGLQFLFEYFSETQRNKGNFPGRFSGRQFSNSRSEMNVSTLELGDSALYLCASSLADTYTDTQYFGPGTRLTVL.

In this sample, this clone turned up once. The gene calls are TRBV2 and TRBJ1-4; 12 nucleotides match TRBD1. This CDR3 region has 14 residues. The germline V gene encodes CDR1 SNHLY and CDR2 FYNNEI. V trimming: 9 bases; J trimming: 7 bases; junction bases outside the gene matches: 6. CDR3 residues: CARGQGAWGEKLFF. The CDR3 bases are TGTGCCAGGGGACAGGGGGCCTGGGGTGAAAAACTGTTTTTT.

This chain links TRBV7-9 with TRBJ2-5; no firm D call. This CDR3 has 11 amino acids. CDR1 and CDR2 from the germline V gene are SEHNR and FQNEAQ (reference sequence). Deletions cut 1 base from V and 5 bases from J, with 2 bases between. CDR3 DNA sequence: TGTGCCAGCAGCTTAGTGGAGACCCAGTACTTC. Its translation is CASSLVETQYF.

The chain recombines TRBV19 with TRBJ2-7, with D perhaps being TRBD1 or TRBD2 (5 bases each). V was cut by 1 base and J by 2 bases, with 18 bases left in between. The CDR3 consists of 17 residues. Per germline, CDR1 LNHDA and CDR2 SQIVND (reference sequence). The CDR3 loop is CASSIGPGTQSPYEQYF. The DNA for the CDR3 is TGTGCCAGTAGTATAGGACCCGGGACCCAAAGCCCCTACGAGCAGTACTTC.

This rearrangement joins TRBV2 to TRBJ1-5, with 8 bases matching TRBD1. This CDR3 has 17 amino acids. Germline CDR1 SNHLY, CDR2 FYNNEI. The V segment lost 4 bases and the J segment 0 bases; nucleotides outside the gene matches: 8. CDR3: CASSATGALNSNQPQHF. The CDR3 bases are TGTGCCAGCAGTGCGACAGGGGCCCTGAATAGCAATCAGCCCCAGCATTTT.

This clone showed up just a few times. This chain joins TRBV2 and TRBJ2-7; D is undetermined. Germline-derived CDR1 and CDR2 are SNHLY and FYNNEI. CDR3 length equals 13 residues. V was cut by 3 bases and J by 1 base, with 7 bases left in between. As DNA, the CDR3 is TGTGCCAGCAGTGAGGCCAATTCCTACGAGCAGTACTTC. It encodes CASSEANSYEQYF.

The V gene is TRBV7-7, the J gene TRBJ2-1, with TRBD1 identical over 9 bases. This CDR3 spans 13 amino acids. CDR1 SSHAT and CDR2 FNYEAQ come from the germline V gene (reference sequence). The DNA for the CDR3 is TGTGCTAGCGGATCGGACAGGGGCAATGAGCAGTTCTTC. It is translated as CASGSDRGNEQFF.

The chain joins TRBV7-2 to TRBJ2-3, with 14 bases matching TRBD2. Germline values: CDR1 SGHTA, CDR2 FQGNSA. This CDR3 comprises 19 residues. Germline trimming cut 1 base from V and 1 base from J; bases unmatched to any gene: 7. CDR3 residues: CASSLGATSGGAGTDTQYF. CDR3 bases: TGTGCCAGCAGCTTAGGGGCGACTAGCGGGGGGGCCGGCACAGATACGCAGTATTTT.

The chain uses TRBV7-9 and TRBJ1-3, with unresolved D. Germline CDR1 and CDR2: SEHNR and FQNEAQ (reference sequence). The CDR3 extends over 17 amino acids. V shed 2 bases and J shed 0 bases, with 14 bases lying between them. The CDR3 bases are TGTGCCAGCAGCTTATATTGGTCGAAGAGCTCTGGAAACACCATATATTTT. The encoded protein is CASSLYWSKSSGNTIYF.

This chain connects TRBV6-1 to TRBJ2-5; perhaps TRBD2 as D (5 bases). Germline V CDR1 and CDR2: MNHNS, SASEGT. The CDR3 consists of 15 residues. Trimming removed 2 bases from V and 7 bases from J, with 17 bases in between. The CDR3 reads CASSELWTASRTQYF. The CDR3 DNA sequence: TGTGCCAGCAGTGAACTCTGGACTGCCTCGAGGACCCAGTACTTC.

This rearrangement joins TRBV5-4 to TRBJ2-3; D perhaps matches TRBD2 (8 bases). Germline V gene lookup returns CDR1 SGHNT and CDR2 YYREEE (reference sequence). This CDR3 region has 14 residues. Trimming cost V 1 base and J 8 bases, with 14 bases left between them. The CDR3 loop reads CASSLTGAGGTQYF. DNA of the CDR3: TGTGCCAGCAGCTTGACAGGGGCGGGAGGTACGCAGTATTTT. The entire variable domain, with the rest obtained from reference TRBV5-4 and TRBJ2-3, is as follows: ETGVTQSPTHLIKTRGQQVTLRCSSQSGHNTVSWYQQALGQGPQFIFQYYREEENGRGNFPPRFSGLQFPNYSSELNVNALELDDSALYLCASSLTGAGGTQYFGPGTRLTVL.

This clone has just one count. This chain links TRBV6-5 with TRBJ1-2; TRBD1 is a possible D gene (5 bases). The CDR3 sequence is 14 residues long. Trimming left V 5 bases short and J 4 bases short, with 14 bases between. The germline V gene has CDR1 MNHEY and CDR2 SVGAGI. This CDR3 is CASSNTQGGYGYTF. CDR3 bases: TGTGCCAGCAGTAACACTCAGGGAGGCTATGGCTACACCTTC.

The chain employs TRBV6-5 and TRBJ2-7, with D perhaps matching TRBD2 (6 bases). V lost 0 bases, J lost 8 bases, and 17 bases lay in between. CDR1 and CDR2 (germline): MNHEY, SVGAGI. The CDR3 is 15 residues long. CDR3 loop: CASSYSFRGGVKQYF. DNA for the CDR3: TGTGCCAGCAGTTACTCGTTTCGTGGAGGGGTGAAGCAGTACTTC.

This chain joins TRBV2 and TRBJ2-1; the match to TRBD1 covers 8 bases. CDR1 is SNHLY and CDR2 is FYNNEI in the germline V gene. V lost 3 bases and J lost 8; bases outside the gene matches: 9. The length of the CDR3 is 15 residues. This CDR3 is CASSEDREGHDEQFF. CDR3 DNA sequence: TGTGCCAGCAGTGAGGACAGGGAAGGACACGATGAGCAGTTCTTC.

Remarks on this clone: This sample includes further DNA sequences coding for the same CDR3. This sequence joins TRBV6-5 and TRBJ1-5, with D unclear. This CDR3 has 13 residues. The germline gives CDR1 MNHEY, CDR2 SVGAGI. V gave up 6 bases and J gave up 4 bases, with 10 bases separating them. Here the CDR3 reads CASSLVRNQPQHF. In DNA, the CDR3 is TGTGCCAGCAGCTTGGTGCGGAATCAGCCCCAGCATTTT.

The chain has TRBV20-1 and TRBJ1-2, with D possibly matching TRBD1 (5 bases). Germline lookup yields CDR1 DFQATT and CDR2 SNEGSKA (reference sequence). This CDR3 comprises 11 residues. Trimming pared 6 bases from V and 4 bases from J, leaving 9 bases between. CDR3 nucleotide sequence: TGCAGTGCCAGGGAAATCTATGGCTACACCTTC. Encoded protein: CSAREIYGYTF.

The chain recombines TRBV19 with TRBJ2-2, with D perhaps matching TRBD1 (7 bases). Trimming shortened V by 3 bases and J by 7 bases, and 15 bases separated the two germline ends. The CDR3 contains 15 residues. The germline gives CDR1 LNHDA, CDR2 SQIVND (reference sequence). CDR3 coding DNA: TGTGCCAGTAGTATGCGCAGGGGGGCAGGCGGGGAGCTGTTTTTT. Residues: CASSMRRGAGGELFF.

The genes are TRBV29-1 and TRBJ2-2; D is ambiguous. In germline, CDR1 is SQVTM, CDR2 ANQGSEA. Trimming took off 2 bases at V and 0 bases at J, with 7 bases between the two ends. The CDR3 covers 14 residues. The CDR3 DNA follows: TGCAGCGTTGAACCTCAGGCGAACACCGGGGAGCTGTTTTTT. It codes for CSVEPQANTGELFF.

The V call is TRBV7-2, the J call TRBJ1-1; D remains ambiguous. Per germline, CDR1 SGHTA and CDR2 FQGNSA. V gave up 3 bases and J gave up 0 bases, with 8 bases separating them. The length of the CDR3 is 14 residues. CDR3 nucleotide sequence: TGTGCCAGCAGCTTTAGCCCATTGAACACTGAAGCTTTCTTT. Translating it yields CASSFSPLNTEAFF.

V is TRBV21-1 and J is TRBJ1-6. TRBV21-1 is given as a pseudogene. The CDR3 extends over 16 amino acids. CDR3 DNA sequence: TGTGCCAGCAGTCGAGAAGGGGGGAATTGGAATTCACCCCTCCACTTT. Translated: CASSREGGNWNSPLHF.

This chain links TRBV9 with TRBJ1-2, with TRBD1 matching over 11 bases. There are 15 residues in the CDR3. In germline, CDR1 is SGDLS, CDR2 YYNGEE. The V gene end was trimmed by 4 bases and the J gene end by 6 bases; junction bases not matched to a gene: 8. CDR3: CASSPRTGGGHGYTF. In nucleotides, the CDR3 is TGTGCCAGCAGCCCACGGACAGGGGGCGGGCATGGCTACACCTTC.

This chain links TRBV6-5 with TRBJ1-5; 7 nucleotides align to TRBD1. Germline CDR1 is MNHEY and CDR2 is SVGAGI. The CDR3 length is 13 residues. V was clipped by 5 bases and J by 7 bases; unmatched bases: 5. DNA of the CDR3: TGTGCCAGCAGTGACAGGGTCCGCCAGCCCCAGCATTTT. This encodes CASSDRVRQPQHF.